This TCR beta chain was recorded in a study of T cell responses to AZD1222 COVID-19 vaccine. Study findings and constraints: Researchers report vaccine-associated CD4 TCRs spanning spike, with dominance at 160-218 and 743-854. Only six people who got AZD1222 tested seropositive at baseline.

Profiling relied on immunoSEQ multiplex PCR, and the TCRdb table lists in-frame clones only, not all of them. The data hold around 100,000 clones, with about 85% observed a single time. For this clone: Its antigen remains unidentified.

The sample in question was peripheral blood, obtained on day 0 of AZD1222 vaccination. This receptor was taken from an adult in good health.

For the CDR3, the DNA is TGTGCCAGCAGCTCTAGGGGATTCTCCTACAATGAGCAGTTCTTC. Protein sequence: CASSSRGFSYNEQFF. This chain connects TRBV5-8 to TRBJ2-1; a possible D gene is TRBD1 (5 bases). With 3 bases removed from V and 0 bases from J, the gap between germline ends came to 10 bases. The germline V gene has CDR1 SGHTS and CDR2 YDEGEE. There are 15 residues in the CDR3.